These 26 T cell receptor beta chains were all obtained from the same sample, sequenced in a study of tumor-infiltrating lymphocytes in primary liver carcinoma. Unsorted whole blood supplied the blood RNA, and germline DNA was isolated too. From around 500 ng of total RNA, TCR beta-specific cDNA was reverse-transcribed using a constant-region primer. ARM-PCR, slightly modified, supplied the TCR beta libraries through three nested multiplex PCR rounds. Rounds one and two of PCR, each of around 11 cycles, were primed with TRBV1-TRBV30 forward primers and a C-beta reverse primer. TCRdb reprocessed the multiplex PCR reads with MiXCR, giving one entry per CDR3 protein. The sample lists some 200,000 distinct CDR3 sequences, about two thirds occurring once. Source material: peripheral blood. The receptor set was obtained from a woman between 55 and 75 years old with primary liver carcinoma and hepatitis B virus infection.

In this sample, this clonotype turned up many times. The V gene is TRBV11-2, the J gene TRBJ2-7; TRBD1 aligns across 7 bases. CDR1 SGHAT and CDR2 FQNNGV come from the germline V gene. The J segment lost 7 bases and the V segment lost 5 bases, leaving 17 bases of the junction unmatched. CDR3 length: 16 residues. The CDR3 sequence is CASSRGPRGSKWEQYF. For the CDR3, the DNA is TGTGCCAGCAGCCGAGGGCCCAGGGGGTCGAAATGGGAGCAGTACTTC.

A note on this clonotype: One end of the junction varies from germline; a read error may be responsible. The chain combines TRBV11-2 with TRBJ2-7; D unclear. The CDR3 extends over 13 amino acids. Germline assignment: CDR1 SGHAT and CDR2 FQNNGV. CDR3 bases: TGTGTCAGCAGCTTAGATAGGGATGACGAGCAGTACTTC. Translating it yields CVSSLDRDDEQYF.

Remarks on this clonotype: The conserved phenylalanine or tryptophan is not found at the CDR3 terminus, so this likely reflects a read error. The DNA is left out, because the CDR3 cannot be placed on it with certainty; the CDR3 is given as TCRdb lists it. The chain joins TRBV11-2 to TRBJ2-1; the table's D gene call, TRBD2, was not cross checked with the DNA. 16 amino acids form the CDR3, both terminal residues included. The V gene's germline CDR1 is SGHAT and CDR2 FQNNGV. This chain's CDR3 is CASLLIAGGTYNEQCL.

Comments on this clonotype: Since the CDR3 does not end with the conserved phenylalanine or tryptophan, this likely comes from a read error. The CDR3 sequence: CASSSPTAGAPEAFL. The CDR3, as DNA: TGTGCCAGCAGCTCCCCCACTGCAGGCGCCCCTGAAGCTTTCCTT. The chain couples TRBV11-3 to TRBJ1-1; no clear D. V lost 4 bases and J 6 bases, leaving 18 bases between the germline ends. This CDR3 comprises 15 residues. Germline V gene data show CDR1 as SGHNT and CDR2 as YENEEA.

The genes are TRBV13 and TRBJ2-7; 10 nucleotides align to TRBD1. V was clipped by 5 bases and J by 4 bases; unmatched bases: 8. The CDR3 has 15 residues. Germline-derived CDR1 and CDR2 are PRHDT and FYEKMQ (reference sequence). The CDR3: CASSPTTGGPYEQYF. CDR3 sequence (DNA): TGTGCCAGCAGCCCTACGACAGGGGGCCCTTACGAGCAGTACTTC.

About this clonotype: The final CDR3 position lacks the conserved phenylalanine or tryptophan, pointing to a likely read error. The chain is built from TRBV14 and TRBJ1-2, with D perhaps TRBD1 (6 bases). The ends were cut back, 4 bases at V and 2 bases at J, with 8 bases in the middle. The CDR3 totals 13 residues. Germline CDR1 SGHDN, CDR2 FVKESK. The CDR3 region is CASSPGQNYGYTI. Here the CDR3 DNA reads TGTGCCAGCAGCCCTGGACAGAACTATGGCTACACCATC.

As concerns this clonotype: This may be a read error, as it is one base from a much larger clone. The rearrangement links TRBV4-1 to TRBJ2-5, with D possibly TRBD2 on 6 matching bases. The CDR3 totals 15 residues. Germline CDR1 MGHRA, CDR2 YSYEKL. CDR3 sequence: CASSQLGLSTETQCF. Here the CDR3 DNA reads TGCGCCAGCAGCCAACTGGGACTGAGTACGGAGACCCAGTGCTTC.

Regarding this clonotype: The junction shows a germline mismatch at one end, possibly a read error. The rearrangement joins TRBV6-6 to TRBJ2-7; 7 nucleotides match TRBD2. Per germline, CDR1 MNHNY and CDR2 SVGAGI (reference sequence). The CDR3 has 15 amino acids. This CDR3 reads CASSMGGRAGYEQYF. The CDR3 DNA is TGTGCTAGCAGCATGGGGGGGAGGGCTGGCTACGAGCAGTACTTC.

The chain joins TRBV29-1 to TRBJ2-5, with 10 bases fitting TRBD2. Trimming took 3 bases from V and 5 from J; bases not matched to a gene: 24. Per germline, CDR1 SQVTM and CDR2 ANQGSEA. This CDR3 is 20 amino acids long. CDR3 nucleotide sequence: TGCAGCGTTGAGGTAGGGCTAGCGGGAGACCCTGTACGACTAACCGAGACCCAGTACTTC. Translation: CSVEVGLAGDPVRLTETQYF.

As regards this clonotype: The germline gene is not matched at one end of the junction; a read error may be the cause. The chain combines TRBV6-5 with TRBJ2-1; D is undetermined. This CDR3 has 13 residues. CDR1 and CDR2 from the germline V gene are MNHEY and SVGAGI. The CDR3 sequence is CASSSGPYNKQFF. The DNA of the CDR3 is TGTGCCAGCAGTTCCGGCCCTTACAATAAGCAGTTCTTC.

This clonotype was counted a few times. This chain uses TRBV7-9 with TRBJ2-5; no firm D call. Trimming removed 1 base at V and 0 bases at J, with 3 bases between. The CDR3 length is 13 residues. Germline CDR1 reads SEHNR; CDR2 reads FQNEAQ (reference sequence). The CDR3 bases are TGTGCCAGCAGCTTAGACAACCAAGAGACCCAGTACTTC. It is translated as CASSLDNQETQYF.

This clonotype has more than one count but fewer than ten. Possible read error: a much larger clone is one base away. The V and J genes are TRBV10-2 and TRBJ2-3; D gene unclear. CDR3 length equals 13 residues. CDR1 and CDR2 from the germline V gene are WSHSY and SAAADI. CDR3 DNA: TGCGCCAACAGTGAGTCGATCGCAGATACGCAGTATTTT. This gives the protein CANSESIADTQYF.

In this sample, this clonotype turned up many times. The CDR3 protein is CASSLVMGQAPTGYTF. The CDR3 DNA sequence: TGTGCCAGCAGTTTAGTGATGGGACAGGCCCCAACGGGCTACACCTTC. The rearrangement links TRBV12-3 or TRBV12-4 to TRBJ1-2; 8 bases align to TRBD1. The CDR3 length is 16 residues. J gave up 8 bases and V 1 base, and 12 bases lay outside the gene matches.

Concerning this clonotype itself: The junction departs from germline at one end; a sequencing error may be responsible. Written as DNA, the CDR3 is TGTGCCAGCAGTTTTCCTCGCGGGGGGTACAATAAGCAGTTCTTC. The encoded protein is CASSFPRGGYNKQFF. The genes are TRBV12-3 or TRBV12-4 and TRBJ2-1; TRBD2 aligns across 8 bases. This CDR3 has 15 residues.

Of note for this clonotype: At one end, the junction sequence differs from germline, possibly due to a read error. V gene TRBV5-1 combines with J gene TRBJ2-5, with 9 bases identical to TRBD2. There are 15 residues in the CDR3. The germline V gene has CDR1 SGHRS and CDR2 YFSETQ. The chain's CDR3 is CAGSLDPSGIETQYF. In nucleotides, the CDR3 is TGCGCCGGCAGCTTGGATCCTAGCGGGATAGAGACCCAGTACTTC. Full variable domain (rest looked up from reference TRBV5-1 and TRBJ2-5): KAGVTQTPRYLIKTRGQQVTLSCSPISGHRSVSWYQQTPGQGLQFLFEYFSETQRNKGNFPGRFSGRQFSNSRSEMNVSTLELGDSALYLCAGSLDPSGIETQYFGPGTRLLVL.

V usage is TRBV5-1 and J usage is TRBJ1-1, with D unclear. Per the germline V gene, CDR1 is SGHRS and CDR2 is YFSETQ. There are 14 residues in the CDR3. Trimming pared 3 bases from V and 3 bases from J, leaving 12 bases between. The CDR3 coding sequence is TGCGCCAGCAGCTGGGCGGGTTTAGACACTGAAGCTTTCTTT. Translating gives CASSWAGLDTEAFF.

This chain joins TRBV5-1 and TRBJ2-1; 8 bases are shared with TRBD1. Germline V gene sequence: CDR1 SGHRS, CDR2 YFSETQ. The CDR3 runs 17 residues. The V gene end was trimmed by 1 base and the J gene end by 9 bases; junction bases not matched to a gene: 15. The CDR3 sequence: CASSLLQTGAASSEQFF. As DNA, the CDR3 is TGCGCCAGCAGCTTGCTCCAGACAGGGGCGGCTAGCAGTGAGCAGTTCTTC.

The chain employs TRBV5-1 and TRBJ2-1; possible D gene TRBD1, 6 bases. CDR1 SGHRS and CDR2 YFSETQ come from the germline V gene. Between the trimmed V and J ends, which lost 0 bases and 12 bases, there was a span of 10 bases. The CDR3 is made up of 12 amino acids. As DNA, the CDR3 is TGCGCCAGCAGCTTGGGGGTCAGGGGGCAGTTCTTC. It is translated as CASSLGVRGQFF.

This clonotype occurred many times. The J gene is TRBJ2-3, the V gene TRBV29-1; tentatively, D is TRBD1 (6 bases). The CDR3 extends over 13 amino acids. CDR1 and CDR2 (germline): SQVTM, ANQGSEA. Deletions cut 5 bases from V and 3 bases from J, with 12 bases between. The CDR3 sequence: CSVTRQATDTQYF. The CDR3 DNA reads TGCAGCGTTACCCGACAGGCGACAGATACGCAGTATTTT.

A single count supports this clonotype. V is TRBV11-1 and J is TRBJ2-2, with unresolved D. V lost 7 bases to trimming and J lost 8 bases, with 11 bases between them. The CDR3 has 12 amino acids. Germline CDR1 and CDR2: SGHAT and FQDESV (reference sequence). The CDR3 coding sequence is TGTGCCAGCAACTCGGTAACTGGGGAGCTGTTTTTT. This translates into CASNSVTGELFF.

To note about this clonotype: A much larger clone sits a single nucleotide away, making a read error possible. The V and J genes are TRBV6-1 and TRBJ2-7; D remains ambiguous. CDR3 length equals 14 residues. Germline V gives CDR1 MNHNS, CDR2 SASEGT. Trimming took off 1 base at V and 3 bases at J, with 10 bases between the two ends. The DNA for the CDR3 is TGTGCCAGCAGTGAAGAAGGGCGTTACTACGAGCAGTACTTC. This gives the protein CASSEEGRYYEQYF.

This clonotype was found a few times. The CDR3 here is CASSQVTSVIRGGRGKYEQYF. The CDR3 DNA is TGTGCCAGCAGCCAAGTAACTAGCGTAATCCGGGGAGGTCGGGGGAAATACGAGCAGTACTTC. This rearrangement joins TRBV4-2 to TRBJ2-7; 7 nucleotides agree with TRBD2. V lost 1 base and J lost 4; bases outside the gene matches: 25. CDR1 and CDR2 (germline): LGHNA, YNFKEQ. The CDR3 sequence is 21 residues long.

The chain combines TRBV29-1 with TRBJ1-1; D gene ambiguous. With 6 bases removed from V and 1 base from J, the gap between germline ends came to 9 bases. Germline CDR1 SQVTM, CDR2 ANQGSEA. The CDR3 totals 12 residues. The CDR3 sequence: CSVTSGNTEAFF. In nucleotides, the CDR3 is TGCAGCGTCACTTCAGGGAACACTGAAGCTTTCTTT.

Only a few counts were recorded for this clonotype. The chain joins TRBV7-9 to TRBJ2-7; 7 nucleotides line up with TRBD2. V was clipped by 2 bases and J by 1 base; unmatched bases: 5. Germline V gene lookup returns CDR1 SEHNR and CDR2 FQNEAQ (reference sequence). This CDR3 spans 15 amino acids. The CDR3 bases are TGTGCCAGCAGCTTACAGGGCGGGGGATCCTACGAGCAGTACTTC. Protein sequence: CASSLQGGGSYEQYF.

J is TRBJ2-4 and V is TRBV7-8; 9 bases map to TRBD2. With 9 bases clipped from V and 7 bases from J, the junction kept 10 bases outside the gene matches. The germline gives CDR1 SGHVS, CDR2 FQNEAQ. The CDR3 has 14 amino acids. DNA for the CDR3: TGTGCCAGTAGCCCGGCTAGCGGGACGAACATTCAGTACTTC. Its protein product is CASSPASGTNIQYF.

As for this clonotype: Because the CDR3 is missing its conserved closing phenylalanine or tryptophan, this is likely a read error. The gene calls are TRBV11-2 and TRBJ2-3, with 8 bases lining up with TRBD2. The CDR3 totals 17 residues. CDR1 and CDR2 from the germline V gene are SGHAT and FQNNGV. The CDR3: CAISLVGLGTSTDTQYL. CDR3 bases: TGTGCCATCAGCTTAGTGGGACTAGGGACTAGCACAGATACGCAGTATCTT.